This T cell receptor beta chain was identified in a study of CD8+CD57+ T cells in acquired aplastic anemia (dated by TCRdb to 2016 to 2018). Context from the whole study: On average, sorted CD4+ and CD8+ cells yielded approximately 3 ug of extracted DNA, with a range of about 0.17 to 27.4 ug. Healthy donor samples averaged approximately 10 million reads for CD4+ and roughly 11 million for CD8+ cells.

The germline ends are 8 bases apart after V is trimmed by 0 bases and J by 8 bases. Including cysteine and phenylalanine, the CDR3 has 13 amino acids. Just CDR3 DNA is preserved here, 39 bases in frame from base 1. Via the germline V gene (reference sequence), CDR1 is LNHNV and CDR2 YYDKDF. In this study, sorted CD4+ and CD8+ T cells from the blood of healthy subjects and of severe aplastic anemia patients had their TCR repertoires deep-sequenced. Ficoll-Paque density gradient centrifugation was used to isolate peripheral blood mononuclear cells. Before DNA extraction, CD4+ and CD8+ T cells were sorted with FACS or magnetic beads. Genomic DNA served as template for TCR beta VDJ combination and CDR3 sequence profiling. An Illumina HiSeq 2000 was the platform used for TCR repertoire sequencing. In the source study's methods: Repertoire assessment relied on Simpson's diversity index, CDR3 size and DJ length profiles, and TRBV/TRBJ rearrangement plots. The immunodominant clone was defined as the most abundant DNA sequence in deep sequencing data. CDR3 amino acid sequences were screened for sharing across subjects and were compared with published repertoires and the VDJdb database. In-frame beta chains were kept once TCRdb had trimmed the public reads at Q25 with fastp and called clones with MiXCR. When rows share a CDR3 protein, they turn into one entry using the most common DNA and genes. The V and J calls and clone size come from TCRdb's table, not from the authors' own analysis. Recorded for this sample are about 420,000 distinct CDR3 sequences; 55% to 75% of them occurred a single time. The top ten clones comprise 4% of the sample.

In the case of this clonotype: This clone's antigen is unknown. The input lacks base qualities; no much larger clone sits a single base away.

Points the paper makes about the study in general: Although roughly 29 CD8+ CDR3 sequences were shared by patients and controls, these sequences appeared highly expressed in patients and within the immunodominant clones of patients. Patients and healthy controls showed no significant difference in CD8+ Simpson's diversity (P=0.060).

The clonotype comes from a human donor in good health, serving as a control. The chain is assembled from TRBV15 and TRBJ1-5, with no D gene named confidently. The sequencing input was sorted CD4+, CD8+, or CD8+CD57+ T cells (not recorded which) from PBMCs. The bases read TGTGCCACCAGCAGAGATCCGGGAGAGCCCCAGCATTTT. Translated, this gives CATSRDPGEPQHF.